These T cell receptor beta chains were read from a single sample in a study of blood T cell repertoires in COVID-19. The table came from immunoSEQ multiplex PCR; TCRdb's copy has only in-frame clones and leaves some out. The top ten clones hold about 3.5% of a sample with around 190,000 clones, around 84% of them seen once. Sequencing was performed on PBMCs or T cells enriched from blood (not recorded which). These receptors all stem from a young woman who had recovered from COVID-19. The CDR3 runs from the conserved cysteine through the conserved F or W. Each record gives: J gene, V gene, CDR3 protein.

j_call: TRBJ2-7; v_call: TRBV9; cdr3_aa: CASSVGSGHVMGEQYF
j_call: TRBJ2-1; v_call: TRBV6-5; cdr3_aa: CASSLDGSSYNEQFF
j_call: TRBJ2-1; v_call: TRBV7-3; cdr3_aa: CASSLTAGGHNEQFF
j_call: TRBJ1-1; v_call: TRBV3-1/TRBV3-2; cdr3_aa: CASSPGTGTEAFF
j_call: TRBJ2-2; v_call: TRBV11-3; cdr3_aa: CASSLSRGNTGELFF
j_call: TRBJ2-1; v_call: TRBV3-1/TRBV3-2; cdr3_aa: CASSQAISPRNEQFF
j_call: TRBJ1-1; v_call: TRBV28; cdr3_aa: CASSLGGAMNTEAFF
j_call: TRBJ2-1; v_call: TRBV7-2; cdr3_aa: CASSTRGGSSVNEQFF
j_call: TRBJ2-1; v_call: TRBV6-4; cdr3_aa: CASSLAGVGYNEQFF
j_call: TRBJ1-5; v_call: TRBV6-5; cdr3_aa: CASSGDSRNQPQHF
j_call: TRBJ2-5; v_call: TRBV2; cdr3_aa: CASSDDRSMGETQYF
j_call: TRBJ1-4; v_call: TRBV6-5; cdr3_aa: CASRLWGGNEKLFF
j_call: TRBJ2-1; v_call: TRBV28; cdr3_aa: CASSLPEGKSSYNEQFF
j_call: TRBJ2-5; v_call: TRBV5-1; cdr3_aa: CASSPGEVHGETQYF
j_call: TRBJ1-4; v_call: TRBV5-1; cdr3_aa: CASSIDRVPNEKLFF
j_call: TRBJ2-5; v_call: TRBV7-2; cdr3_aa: CASSPAPLERGGGETQYF
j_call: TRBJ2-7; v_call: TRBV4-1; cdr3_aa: CASSQGGAGGGVEQYF
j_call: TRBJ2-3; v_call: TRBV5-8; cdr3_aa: CASSLVLLSGTTTDTQYF
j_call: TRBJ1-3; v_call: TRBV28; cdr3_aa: CASKPGQGGGNTIYF
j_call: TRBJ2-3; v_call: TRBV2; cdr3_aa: CASFVPLGEKDTQYF
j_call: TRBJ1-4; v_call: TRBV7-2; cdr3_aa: CASSIVGQWDEKLFF
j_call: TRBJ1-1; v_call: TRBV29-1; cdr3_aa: CSVPMGTGNTEAFF
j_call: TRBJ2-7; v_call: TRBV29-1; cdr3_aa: CSVVQRERGREQYF
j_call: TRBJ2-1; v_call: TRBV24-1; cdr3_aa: CATRQDNEQFF
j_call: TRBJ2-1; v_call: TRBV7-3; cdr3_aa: CASSFLAGEANEQFF
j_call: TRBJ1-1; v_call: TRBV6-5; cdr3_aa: CASRAPGTGGTEAFF
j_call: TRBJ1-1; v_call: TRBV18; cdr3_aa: CASSLGQGNTEAFF
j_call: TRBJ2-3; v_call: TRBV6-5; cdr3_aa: CASSYSGGTTDTQYF
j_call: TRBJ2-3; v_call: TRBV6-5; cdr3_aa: CASSLIARADTQYF
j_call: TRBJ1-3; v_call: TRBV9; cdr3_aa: CASSVEWASGNTIYF
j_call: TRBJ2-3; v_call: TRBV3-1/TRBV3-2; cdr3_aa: CASSPRTGPTDTQYF
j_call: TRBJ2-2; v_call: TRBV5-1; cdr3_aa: CASSSRTGNTGELFF
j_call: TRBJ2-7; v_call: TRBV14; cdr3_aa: CASSQEGGRAYEQYF
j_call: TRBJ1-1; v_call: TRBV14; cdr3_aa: CASSPRQGVVRNTEAFF
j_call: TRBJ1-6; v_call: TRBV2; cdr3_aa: CASSPRGPQGNSPLHF
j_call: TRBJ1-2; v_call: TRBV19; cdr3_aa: CASSARQDVNYGYTF
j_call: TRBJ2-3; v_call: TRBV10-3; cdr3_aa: CAISDTDRADTQYF
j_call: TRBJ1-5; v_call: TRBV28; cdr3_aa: CASSLLLLTGAQPQHF
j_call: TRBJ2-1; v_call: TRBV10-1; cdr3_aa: CASSDPTSGVPVEQFF
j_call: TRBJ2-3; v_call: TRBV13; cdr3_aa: CASSLVAGVDTQYF
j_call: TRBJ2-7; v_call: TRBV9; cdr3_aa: CASSVGDRGYEQYF
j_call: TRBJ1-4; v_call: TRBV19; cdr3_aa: CASSKSPGEKLFF
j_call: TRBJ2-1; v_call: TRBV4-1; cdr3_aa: CASSQDFLGVARYGEQFF
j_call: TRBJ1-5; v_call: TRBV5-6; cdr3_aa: CASSRDSLGQPQHF
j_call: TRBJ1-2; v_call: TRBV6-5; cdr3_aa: CASRNLGAVYGYTF
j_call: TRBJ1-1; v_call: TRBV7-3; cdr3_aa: CASSSPGGNTEAFF
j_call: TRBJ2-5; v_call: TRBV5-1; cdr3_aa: CASSLTGTETQYF
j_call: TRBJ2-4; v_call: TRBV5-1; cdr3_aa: CASSSERSLAKNIQYF
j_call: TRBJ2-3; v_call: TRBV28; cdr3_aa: CASSFTLAGADTQYF
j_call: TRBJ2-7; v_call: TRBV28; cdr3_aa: CASKLAGVGEQYF
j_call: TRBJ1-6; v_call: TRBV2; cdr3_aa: CASSEARQGRYNSPLHF
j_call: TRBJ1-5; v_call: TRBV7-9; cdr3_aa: CASSLDSSNQPQHF
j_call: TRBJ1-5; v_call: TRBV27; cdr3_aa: CASSLFGQGDQPQHF
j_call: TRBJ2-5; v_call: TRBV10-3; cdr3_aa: CAISVGGGSETQYF
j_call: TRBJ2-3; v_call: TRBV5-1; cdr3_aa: CASSLAGGTDTQYF
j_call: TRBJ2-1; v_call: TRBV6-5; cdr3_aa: CASSFPGLADNEQFF
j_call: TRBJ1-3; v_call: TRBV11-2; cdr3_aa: CASRLGGTGAGNTIYF
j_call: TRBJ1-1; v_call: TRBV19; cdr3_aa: CASIGTEAFF
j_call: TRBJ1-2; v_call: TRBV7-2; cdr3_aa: CASSLQGGYGYTF
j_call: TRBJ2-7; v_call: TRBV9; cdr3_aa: CASSDRLAGEQYF